The present T cell receptor beta chain was sequenced within a study of regulatory T cells in long-lasting Graves disease. Study-level findings and limits: Analysis covered peripheral blood alone, not thyroid tissue.

This clonotype was seen at least ten times. Its specificity is unknown. Time point here: newly diagnosed GD, antithyroid drugs for less than 3 months. PBMC-derived RNA was used for the TCR library. Arm-PCR of CDR3 regions and iRepertoire HTBI primers were used to build TCR beta libraries. Original analysis: Identification of gene segments yielded some 61 TRBV and 13 to 15 TRBJ across samples. TCRdb re-analysed the multiplex PCR reads in MiXCR, keeping a single row per CDR3 protein. The authors' filters were not applied to this entry. Found here are 550,000 to 600,000 distinct CDR3 sequences, roughly a sixth of them singletons; the top ten hold 12%. The V and J ends lost 0 bases and 6 bases respectively, with 15 bases between them. Germline-derived CDR1 and CDR2 are MNHEY and SVGEGT. The CDR3 is 15 amino acids. This sample also belongs to another study, concerning T cells in Graves' hyperthyroidism and ophthalmopathy. This second study notes: The study based diagnoses on clinical symptoms, serum thyroxine and TRAb, thyroid ultrasound and orbital computed tomography. In the first-round RT-PCR of the TCR CDR3, the HTBI primer set was used.

The input for sequencing was peripheral blood mononuclear cells (PBMCs), taken at new diagnosis, from a patient treated with antithyroid drugs. V is TRBV6-2 or TRBV6-3 and J is TRBJ2-7, with D possibly TRBD2 on 7 matching bases. The TCR comes from a man younger than 35 with Graves disease. CDR3 residues: CASSYSRRGGGEQYF. In DNA form, the CDR3 reads TGTGCCAGCAGTTACTCACGCCGGGGAGGGGGCGAGCAGTACTTC.